The 20 T cell receptor beta chains presented below share a single source sample, sequenced in a study of PD-1 blockade in mismatch repair-deficient tumors. TCRdb's table, derived via immunoSEQ multiplex PCR, lists solely in-frame clones and lacks some. The sample yields roughly 130,000 clones, around nine tenths seen once. The sequencing here drew on peripheral blood, taken approximately 72 weeks after starting pembrolizumab. The origin of the receptors is an adult with mismatch repair-deficient cancer.

This clone showed up just once. The gene calls are TRBV6-1 and TRBJ2-6, with D uncertain. Trimming removed 7 bases from V and 1 base from J, with 8 bases in between. The CDR3 is 14 residues long. CDR1 and CDR2 from the germline V gene are MNHNS and SASEGT. CDR3 in amino acids: CASTPGSGANVLTF. The CDR3, as DNA: TGTGCCAGCACTCCCGGTTCTGGGGCCAACGTCCTGACTTTC.

V and J are TRBV23-1 and TRBJ2-2; 10 bases match TRBD2. TRBV23-1 is filed as an ORF, its function uncertain. With V trimmed by 9 bases and J by 6 bases, 19 bases remained unmatched. CDR3 size: 18 residues. The CDR3: CARRLWGRLGLASGELFF. The DNA of the CDR3 is TGCGCCAGGCGCCTTTGGGGAAGGTTGGGACTAGCGTCCGGGGAGCTGTTTTTT.

V usage is TRBV13 and J usage is TRBJ2-1, with 11 bases that match TRBD1. CDR1 is PRHDT and CDR2 is FYEKMQ in the germline V gene (reference sequence). CDR3 length: 16 residues. After removal of 5 bases from V and 4 bases from J, the junction contained 7 bases not matched to a gene. The CDR3: CASSHAGQGGYNEQFF. The CDR3 DNA reads TGTGCCAGCAGCCACGCGGGACAGGGGGGTTACAATGAGCAGTTCTTC.

This CDR3 reads CASTTVGVYEKLFF. The DNA of the CDR3 is TGTGCCAGCACCACGGTAGGGGTTTATGAAAAACTGTTTTTT. The V and J genes are TRBV21-1 and TRBJ1-4; the table's D call, TRBD1, has no DNA check behind it. TRBV21-1 constitutes a pseudogene. This CDR3 is 14 amino acids long.

CDR3 sequence: CASSLGGRDYEQYF. In DNA, the CDR3 is TGTGCCAGCAGCTTAGGGGGCAGGGACTACGAGCAGTACTTC. The chain has TRBV11-1 and TRBJ2-7, with D tentatively TRBD1 (5 bases). The germline V gene encodes CDR1 SGHAT and CDR2 FQDESV (reference sequence). The CDR3 extends over 14 amino acids. The V and J ends lost 1 base and 3 bases respectively, with 10 bases between them.

The chain couples TRBV19 to TRBJ2-7; D remains unclear. There are 14 residues in the CDR3. CDR1 is LNHDA, CDR2 SQIVND, per germline (reference sequence). Trimming removed 4 bases from V and 2 bases from J, with 12 bases in between. The chain's CDR3 is CASSKRHSTYEQYF. CDR3 sequence (DNA): TGTGCCAGTAGTAAGAGGCACAGCACCTACGAGCAGTACTTC.

The CDR3 protein is CASSPFSREYTDTQYF. CDR3 bases: TGCGCCAGCAGCCCCTTCTCGCGGGAGTACACAGATACGCAGTATTTT. The chain has TRBV4-1 and TRBJ2-3; 7 bases match TRBD2. The length of the CDR3 is 16 residues. V shed 4 bases, J shed 2 bases, and the junction held 9 bases outside the gene matches. CDR1 is MGHRA and CDR2 is YSYEKL in the germline V gene.

The V gene is TRBV27, the J gene TRBJ1-5; 9 nucleotides agree with TRBD1. The CDR3 runs 18 residues. Germline V gene sequence: CDR1 MNHEY, CDR2 SMNVEV (reference sequence). Trimming cost V 6 bases and J 0 bases; bases outside gene matches: 12. Here the CDR3 reads CASSPRGTGSYSNQPQHF. CDR3 nucleotides: TGTGCCAGCAGCCCAAGGGGGACAGGGAGTTATAGCAATCAGCCCCAGCATTTT.

This clone was seen just once. V gene TRBV27 combines with J gene TRBJ2-7; D may be TRBD1 (6 bases). The CDR3 is 14 residues long. The V and J ends lost 3 bases and 1 base respectively, with 10 bases between them. The germline V gene has CDR1 MNHEY and CDR2 SMNVEV (reference sequence). The CDR3 DNA follows: TGTGCCAGCAGTTTCAAAGGGGGTTCCTACGAGCAGTACTTC. This gives the protein CASSFKGGSYEQYF.

This clone occurred once. The rearrangement joins TRBV6-6 to TRBJ1-2; D is possibly TRBD1 (6 bases). This CDR3 region has 15 residues. Germline lookup yields CDR1 MNHNY and CDR2 SVGAGI (reference sequence). Trimming stripped 2 bases from V and 4 bases from J, with 14 bases between. The CDR3 loop reads CASSYVRGQSYGYTF. CDR3 nucleotides: TGTGCCAGCAGTTACGTCCGGGGGCAGTCCTATGGCTACACCTTC.

This clone showed up just once. V and J are TRBV10-3 and TRBJ2-7; the match to TRBD2 covers 8 bases. Germline CDR1 and CDR2: ENHRY and SYGVKD. V was pared by 4 bases and J by 3 bases, with 14 bases of the junction left unmatched. This CDR3 is 17 amino acids long. The chain's CDR3 is CAISVLWTSPTNYEQYF. CDR3 nucleotide sequence: TGTGCCATCAGTGTTCTGTGGACTAGCCCAACTAACTACGAGCAGTACTTC.

The rearrangement links TRBV7-9 to TRBJ2-1, with TRBD2 identical over 12 bases. The junction had 10 bases not matched to a gene; V was cut back by 5 bases and J by 8 bases. The length of the CDR3 is 16 residues. The germline gives CDR1 SEHNR, CDR2 FQNEAQ (reference sequence). CDR3 coding DNA: TGTGCCAGCAGCGTGGGACTAGCGGGCACTAAGGATGAGCAGTTCTTC. Translated: CASSVGLAGTKDEQFF.

This rearrangement joins TRBV4-3 to TRBJ1-2; D remains unclear. This CDR3 has 16 amino acids. V gave up 4 bases and J gave up 7 bases, with 22 bases separating them. Germline-derived CDR1 and CDR2 are LGHNA and YSLEER. For the CDR3, the DNA is TGCGCCAGCAGCCGGGAAGACTCCGGACGAGCGGGTGGCTACACCTTC. Its protein is CASSREDSGRAGGYTF.

The chain is built from TRBV30 and TRBJ1-5; D is possibly TRBD1 (6 bases). CDR3 size: 13 residues. The germline V and J ends were trimmed by 5 bases and 6 bases, with 14 bases remaining between them. Germline CDR1 reads GTSNPN; CDR2 reads SVGIG (reference sequence). The CDR3 coding sequence is TGTGCCTGGGCCAGGGGATCGACTCAGCCCCAGCATTTT. Protein product: CAWARGSTQPQHF.

This chain links TRBV11-2 with TRBJ2-7; no clear D gene. The germline gives CDR1 SGHAT, CDR2 FQNNGV. V was cut by 5 bases and J by 6 bases, with 14 bases left in between. The length of the CDR3 is 13 residues. The CDR3 nucleotides are TGTGCCAGCAGCCGCTCCCGGATAGCCGAGCAGTACTTC. Residues: CASSRSRIAEQYF.

This clone has a single count. This chain uses TRBV7-8 with TRBJ2-2, with 9 nucleotides matching TRBD2. The CDR3 is 17 residues long. The germline gives CDR1 SGHVS, CDR2 FQNEAQ. V lost 1 base to trimming and J lost 5 bases; unmatched junction nucleotides: 8. The CDR3 DNA is TGTGCCAGCAGCTTAGGGCCGGGACTAGCAAGGACCGGGGAGCTGTTTTTT. Encoded protein: CASSLGPGLARTGELFF.

V is TRBV9 and J is TRBJ2-5; 11 nucleotides match TRBD2. The CDR3 runs 17 residues. CDR1 SGDLS and CDR2 YYNGEE come from the germline V gene. V lost 4 bases, J lost 4 bases, and 12 bases stayed unmatched. The CDR3, as DNA: TGTGCCAGCAGCTTTAGCGGGAGGGCCCGGGCCGGAGAGACCCAGTACTTC. Its translation: CASSFSGRARAGETQYF.

V and J are TRBV6-1 and TRBJ2-7; possibly TRBD1 for D (6 bases). CDR1 MNHNS and CDR2 SASEGT come from the germline V gene. V dropped 8 bases and J dropped 3 bases, with 8 bases sitting between them. The CDR3 totals 11 residues. The CDR3 region is CASRQVYEQYF. Here the CDR3 DNA reads TGTGCCAGCCGACAGGTCTACGAGCAGTACTTC.

The V call is TRBV19, the J call TRBJ2-3; D is unresolved. The germline V gene encodes CDR1 LNHDA and CDR2 SQIVND (reference sequence). This CDR3 contains 13 residues. V was pared by 0 bases and J by 6 bases, with 7 bases between. CDR3: CASSIEHGDTQYF. CDR3 coding DNA: TGTGCCAGTAGTATAGAACACGGGGATACGCAGTATTTT.

About this clone: At one end, the junction sequence differs from germline, possibly due to a read error. The chain joins TRBV30 to TRBJ2-1; D unclear. Germline loops: CDR1 GTSNPN, CDR2 SVGIG (reference sequence). The CDR3 sequence is 13 residues long. The DNA for the CDR3 is TGTGCCTGGAGTGTAAACTCCTTCAATGAGCAGTTCTTC. This encodes CAWSVNSFNEQFF.